This TCR beta chain is drawn from a study of T and B cells in COVID-19 patients. Each TRB amplification used roughly 240-550 ng of genomic DNA from blood. TRB rearrangements were amplified by multiplex PCR with BIOMED2 TRB-A/B primers. TCRdb itself ran the multiplex PCR reads through MiXCR, one entry per CDR3 protein. The sample contains 15,000 to 20,000 distinct CDR3 sequences, 30% to 45% of which appear only once. Trimming took 3 bases from V and 4 from J, leaving 16 bases between them. The germline V gene has CDR1 KGHSH and CDR2 LQKENI. The CDR3 has 16 amino acids. The receptor comes from a human donor with active COVID-19. Material: blood. The chain recombines TRBV18 with TRBJ2-1; possible D gene TRBD1, 6 bases. CDR3 protein: CASSPGMPGAYNEQFF. DNA of the CDR3: TGTGCCAGCTCACCGGGAATGCCAGGGGCGTACAATGAGCAGTTCTTC.